This T cell receptor (beta chain) was identified in a study of cytomegalovirus exposure and HLA in healthy donors. On this clone: Its antigen is unknown. Distinct nucleotide sequences in the sample also encode this CDR3.

Study observations and caveats: The study recorded 150 to 200 TCR beta chains that were cytomegalovirus-associated.

CDR1 and CDR2 from the germline V gene are SEHNR and FQNEAQ (reference sequence). The V gene lost 2 bases and the J gene lost 1 base, with 5 bases spanning the gap. The CDR3 is 13 residues long. PCR amplification relied on 60 Vbeta primers (plus 13 Jbeta primers). Repertoires were generated with immunoSEQ multiplex PCR, while TCRdb's copy carries only in-frame clones and drops some. In the table there are around 150,000 clones, about 79% of which are singletons. Sequencing was carried out using PBMCs. The receptor's source is a man aged 35-49 years in good health and CMV-seropositive. This chain joins TRBV7-9 and TRBJ1-1; a possible D gene is TRBD1 (5 bases). The CDR3 coding sequence is TGTGCCAGCAGCTTAACAGGGAACACTGAAGCTTTCTTT. It is translated as CASSLTGNTEAFF.